This T cell receptor beta chain stems from a study of blood T cells in healthy people across ages. Findings and caveats of the study: TCR beta diversity, measured per million T cells, fell in a roughly linear way with age.

Trimming cost V 7 bases and J 7 bases; bases outside gene matches: 15. The CDR3 loop spans 16 amino acids. This clonotype has more than one count but fewer than ten. Its antigen is currently unknown. Sample-barcoded 5' priming and a J-beta primer mix drove a second PCR of roughly 6 to 12 cycles. TCRdb re-derived calls from the 5' RACE reads in MiXCR, one entry per CDR3 protein. Of just under 750,000 distinct CDR3 sequences detected, about 20% appear once; the ten largest clones hold around a fifth. The sample providers were healthy Caucasian people from Russia, aged roughly 6 to 90. This rearrangement joins TRBV12-3 or TRBV12-4 to TRBJ2-1; 8 nucleotides align to TRBD1. The TCR was taken from a man aged 65 to 85 in good health. Sequenced: blood. In DNA, the CDR3 is TGTGCCAGCACCCTTGGGGGGCGGACAGGGCGGAATGAGCAGTTCTTC. As protein: CASTLGGRTGRNEQFF.